The count of the clone carrying this TCR beta chain is one. The antigen remains unidentified. Sequenced patients had shown CD8+CD57+ cell expansion by flow cytometry. The junction had 14 bases not matched to a gene; V was cut back by 3 bases and J by 10 bases. This CDR3 comprises 17 residues. Germline loops: CDR1 KGHDR, CDR2 SFDVKD. This sample was taken from a study of CD8+CD57+ T cells in acquired aplastic anemia. The study's findings and limits: Patients and controls turned out to have 25 to 30 CD8+ CDR3 sequences in common.

TCR beta VDJ and CDR3 profiling used genomic DNA as template. MiXCR, run by TCRdb on the reads, gives a single entry per CDR3 protein. Of over 150,000 distinct CDR3 sequences listed, 63% are singletons. The V and J genes are TRBV24-1 and TRBJ1-5; 10 nucleotides line up with TRBD1. The sequencing sample was made of sorted CD4+, CD8+, or CD8+CD57+ T cells (not recorded which) from PBMCs. This TCR derives from a human donor with aplastic anemia. This CDR3 is CATSDGLGQGQISPQHF. CDR3 coding DNA: TGTGCCACCAGTGATGGCCTGGGACAGGGGCAAATCAGCCCCCAGCATTTT.